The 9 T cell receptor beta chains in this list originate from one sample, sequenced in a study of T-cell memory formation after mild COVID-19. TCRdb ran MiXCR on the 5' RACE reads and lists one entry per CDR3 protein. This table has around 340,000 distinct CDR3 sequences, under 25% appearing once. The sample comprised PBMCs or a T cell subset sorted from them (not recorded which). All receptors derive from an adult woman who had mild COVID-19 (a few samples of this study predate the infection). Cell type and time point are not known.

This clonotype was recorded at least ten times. The CDR3 bases are TGTGCCACCAGTGATGGAACCTACGAGCAGTACTTC. Its translation: CATSDGTYEQYF. The chain links TRBV24-1 to TRBJ2-7; no reliable D call. V was shortened by 3 bases and J by 2 bases, with 4 bases between the two germline ends. The germline gives CDR1 KGHDR, CDR2 SFDVKD. CDR3 size: 12 residues.

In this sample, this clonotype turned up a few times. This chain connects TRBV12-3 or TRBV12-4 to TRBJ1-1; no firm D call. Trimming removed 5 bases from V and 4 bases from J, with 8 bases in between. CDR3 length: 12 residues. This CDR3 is CASSGGLTEAFF. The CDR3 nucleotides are TGTGCCAGCAGTGGCGGACTCACTGAAGCTTTCTTT.

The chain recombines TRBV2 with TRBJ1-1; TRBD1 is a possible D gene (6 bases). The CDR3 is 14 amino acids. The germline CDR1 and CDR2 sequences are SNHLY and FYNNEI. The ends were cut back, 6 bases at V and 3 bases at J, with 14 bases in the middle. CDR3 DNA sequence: TGTGCCAGCAGAGGGGGGAGCGATGACACTGAAGCTTTCTTT. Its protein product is CASRGGSDDTEAFF.

The CDR3 DNA reads TGTGCCAGCAGCTGGCTAGGGGGAGAGACCCAGTACTTC. Its translation is CASSWLGGETQYF. The V gene is TRBV7-9, the J gene TRBJ2-5; possibly TRBD1 for D (6 bases). Trimming took 4 bases from V and 4 from J, leaving 10 bases between them. CDR1 and CDR2 from the germline V gene are SEHNR and FQNEAQ (reference sequence). This CDR3 comprises 13 residues.

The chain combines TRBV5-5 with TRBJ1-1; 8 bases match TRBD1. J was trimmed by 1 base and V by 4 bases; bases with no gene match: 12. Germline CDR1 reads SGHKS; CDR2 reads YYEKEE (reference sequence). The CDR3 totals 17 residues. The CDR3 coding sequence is TGTGCCAGCAGCGTACAGGGGGGAGTTAGGTGGAACACTGAAGCTTTCTTT. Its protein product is CASSVQGGVRWNTEAFF.

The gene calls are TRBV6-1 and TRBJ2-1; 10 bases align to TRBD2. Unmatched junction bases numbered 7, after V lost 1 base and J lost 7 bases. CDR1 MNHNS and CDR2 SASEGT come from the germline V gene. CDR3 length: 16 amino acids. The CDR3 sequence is CASSEGSGGARNEQFF. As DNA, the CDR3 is TGTGCCAGCAGTGAAGGGAGCGGGGGGGCCAGGAATGAGCAGTTCTTC.

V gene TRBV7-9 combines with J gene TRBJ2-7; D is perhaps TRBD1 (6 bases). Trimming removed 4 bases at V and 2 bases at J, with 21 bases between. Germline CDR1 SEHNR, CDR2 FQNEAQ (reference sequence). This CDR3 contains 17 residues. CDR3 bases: TGTGCCAGCAGCTCAACGAAAACGACAGGAAAACCCTACGAGCAGTACTTC. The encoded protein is CASSSTKTTGKPYEQYF.

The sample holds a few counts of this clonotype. The CDR3 coding sequence is TGTGCCACCAGCAGTCCCCTGCCGGACCCATCCGGGGAGCTGTTTTTT. Translation: CATSSPLPDPSGELFF. The genes are TRBV15 and TRBJ2-2; D ambiguous. V lost 3 bases to trimming and J lost 6 bases, with 17 bases between them. The germline V gene encodes CDR1 LNHNV and CDR2 YYDKDF (reference sequence). The CDR3 contains 16 residues.

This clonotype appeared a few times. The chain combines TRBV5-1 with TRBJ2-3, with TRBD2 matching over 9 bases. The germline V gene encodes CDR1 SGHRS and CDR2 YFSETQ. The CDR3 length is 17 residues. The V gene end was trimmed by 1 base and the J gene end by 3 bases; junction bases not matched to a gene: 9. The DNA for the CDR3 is TGCGCCAGCAGCTTGCGCCCGGGCGGGGGGGAAACAGATACGCAGTATTTT. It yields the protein CASSLRPGGGETDTQYF.